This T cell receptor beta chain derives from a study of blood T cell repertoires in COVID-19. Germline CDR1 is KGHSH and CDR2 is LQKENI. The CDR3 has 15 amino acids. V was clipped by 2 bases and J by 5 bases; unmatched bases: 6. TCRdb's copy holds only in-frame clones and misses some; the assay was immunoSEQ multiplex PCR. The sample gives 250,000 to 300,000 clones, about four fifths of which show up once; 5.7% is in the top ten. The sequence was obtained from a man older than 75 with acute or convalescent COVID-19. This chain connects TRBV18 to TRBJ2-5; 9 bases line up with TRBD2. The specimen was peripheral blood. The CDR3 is CASSPRTSVGETQYF. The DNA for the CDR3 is TGTGCCAGCTCACCAAGGACTAGCGTTGGCGAGACCCAGTACTTC.